This is a list of T cell receptor beta chains from one sample in a study of blood T cell repertoires in COVID-19. Only in-frame clones appear in the TCRdb table, and some are missing; sequencing was by immunoSEQ multiplex PCR. The sample consists of roughly 260,000 clones, 82% of them appearing once. The sequenced sample consisted of peripheral blood. Receptors originate from a woman aged 70-85 years with acute or convalescent COVID-19. The CDR3 runs from the conserved cysteine through the conserved F or W. D genes are given only for firm matches. Clone sizes are given selectively: once, few, many, or a class where the clone is expanded.

>TRBD1|NA|TRBV28|TRBJ1-4
TGTGCCAGCAGTTTATTGGGGACAGGGACCCAAAATGAAAAACTGTTTTTT
CASSLLGTGTQNEKLFF
>NA|few|TRBV5-1|TRBJ2-7
TGCGCCAGCAGGGGGGGACTCTACGAGCAGTACTTC
CASRGGLYEQYF
>TRBD1|NA|TRBV4-3|TRBJ1-1
TGCGCCAGCAGCCAAGATCCACAGGGGCACACTGAAGCTTTCTTT
CASSQDPQGHTEAFF
>NA|NA|TRBV24-1|TRBJ2-1
TGTGCCACCAGTGATTTCTCTCAGAATGAGCAGTTCTTC
CATSDFSQNEQFF
>NA|NA|TRBV6-4|TRBJ1-6
TGTGCCAGCAGTGACGAAGAGGGAAATTCACCCCTCCACTTT
CASSDEEGNSPLHF
>TRBD1|NA|TRBV19|TRBJ1-5
TGTGCCAGTAGTTCCGGGACAGGGGGTAATCAGCCCCAGCATTTT
CASSSGTGGNQPQHF
>NA|NA|TRBV3-1/TRBV3-2|TRBJ2-7
TGTGCCAGCAGCCAAGAACAGACTACGTACGAGCAGTACTTC
CASSQEQTTYEQYF
>TRBD1|NA|TRBV15|TRBJ1-4
TGTGCCACCAGCAGAGATCGGGGGACAGGGGGAAGTCCTAATGAAAAACTGTTTTTT
CATSRDRGTGGSPNEKLFF
>NA|NA|TRBV28|TRBJ1-2
TGTGCCAGCACCCCGGGAATGAACTATGGCTACACCTTC
CASTPGMNYGYTF
>NA|NA|TRBV6-2/TRBV6-3|TRBJ1-2
TGTGCCAGCAGTCATAGTGAACTATATGGCTACACCTTC
CASSHSELYGYTF
>NA|NA|TRBV7-8|TRBJ1-2
TGTGCCAGCAGCCTACCGGGAGCCGTGTATGGCTACACCTTC
CASSLPGAVYGYTF
>TRBD1|NA|TRBV7-2|TRBJ1-4
TGTGCCAGCAGCTTAGCGGGACAGGGGACGGCAAATGAAAAACTGTTTTTT
CASSLAGQGTANEKLFF
>NA|once|TRBV5-1|TRBJ1-1
TGCGCCAGCAGCTTGGGTCTCTGGTCGGGAACTGAAGCTTTCTTT
CASSLGLWSGTEAFF
>NA|NA|TRBV19|TRBJ1-4
TGTGCCAGTAGTATAGGACAGAATAATGAAAAACTGTTTTTT
CASSIGQNNEKLFF
>NA|NA|TRBV5-1|TRBJ2-2
TGCGCCAACTTACAGCGGAAGAACACCGGGGAGCTGTTTTTT
CANLQRKNTGELFF
>NA|NA|TRBV6-2/TRBV6-3|TRBJ1-6
TGTGCCAGCAGTTACCAGGGACGGGGGGCGAGGAATTCACCCCTCCACTTT
CASSYQGRGARNSPLHF
>TRBD2|few|TRBV19|TRBJ2-5
TGTGCCAGTAGTCGTTCCGGGGGGGCTCAGACCCAGTACTTC
CASSRSGGAQTQYF
>TRBD1|NA|TRBV29-1|TRBJ1-3
TGCAGCGTGGGACAGGCGAACTCTGGAAACACCATATATTTT
CSVGQANSGNTIYF